This T cell receptor (beta chain) was captured in a study of T cells in Graves' hyperthyroidism and ophthalmopathy. As for the study in general: Before any treatment, at initial diagnosis, peripheral blood was collected.

Regions amplified from RNA transcripts were the TCR beta CDR3 regions. TCR CDR3 underwent first-round RT-PCR with the HTBI primer set. One entry per CDR3 protein, called by TCRdb with MiXCR from the multiplex PCR reads. The data contain about 360,000 distinct CDR3 sequences, around 13% of them singletons. Study-wide points: The model forecast ophthalmopathy, anticipating it by a median roughly 6.5 months before onset.

This clonotype was seen at least ten times. The antigen is not known. Trimming left V 3 bases short and J 4 bases short, with 18 bases between. This CDR3 has 16 residues. Researchers defined stable Graves' hyperthyroidism as no ophthalmopathy progression within 18 months. Extraction of PBMCs used 8 to 10 ml of fresh peripheral blood. The V gene is TRBV12-3 or TRBV12-4, the J gene TRBJ1-2, with D possibly matching TRBD1 (5 bases). Material: blood. The clonotype was recovered from a woman in her late teens or twenties with Graves' hyperthyroidism. The CDR3 loop is CASSLVTSGGGYGYTF. The CDR3 DNA reads as TGTGCCAGCAGTTTGGTGACCTCGGGCGGGGGCTATGGCTACACCTTC.